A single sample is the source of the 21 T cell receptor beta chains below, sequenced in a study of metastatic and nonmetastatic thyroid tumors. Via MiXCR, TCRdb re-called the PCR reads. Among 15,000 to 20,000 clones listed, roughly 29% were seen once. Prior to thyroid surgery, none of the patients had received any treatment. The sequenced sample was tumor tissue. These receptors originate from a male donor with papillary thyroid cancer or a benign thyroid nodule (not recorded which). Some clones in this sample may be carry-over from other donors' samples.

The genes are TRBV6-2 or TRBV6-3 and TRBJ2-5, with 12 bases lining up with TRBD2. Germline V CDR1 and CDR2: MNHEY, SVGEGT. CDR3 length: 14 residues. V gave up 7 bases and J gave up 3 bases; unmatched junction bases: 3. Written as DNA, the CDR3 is TGTGCCAGCACCCCTAGCGGGAGGGAAGAGACCCAGTACTTC. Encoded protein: CASTPSGREETQYF.

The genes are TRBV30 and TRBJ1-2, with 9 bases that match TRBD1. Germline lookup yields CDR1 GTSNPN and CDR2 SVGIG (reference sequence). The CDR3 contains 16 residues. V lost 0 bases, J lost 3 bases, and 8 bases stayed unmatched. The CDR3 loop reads CAWSVWGQGGYYGYTF. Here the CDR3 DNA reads TGTGCCTGGAGTGTATGGGGACAGGGCGGCTACTATGGCTACACCTTC.

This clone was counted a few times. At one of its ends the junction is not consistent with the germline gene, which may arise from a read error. The CDR3 region is CASSEWELYDQYF. In nucleotides, the CDR3 is TGTGCCAGCAGTGAATGGGAACTCTACGATCAGTACTTC. The J gene is TRBJ2-7, the V gene TRBV6-1; D gene ambiguous. The germline V gene encodes CDR1 MNHNS and CDR2 SASEGT. This CDR3 region has 13 residues.

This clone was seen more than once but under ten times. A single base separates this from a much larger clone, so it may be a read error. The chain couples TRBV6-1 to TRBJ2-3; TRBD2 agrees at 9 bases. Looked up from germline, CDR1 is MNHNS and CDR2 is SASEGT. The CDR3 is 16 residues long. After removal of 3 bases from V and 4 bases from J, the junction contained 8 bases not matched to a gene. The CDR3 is CASSDLAGRGADTQYF. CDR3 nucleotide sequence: TGTGCCAGCAGTGATCTAGCGGGACGAGGGGCAGATACGCAGTATTTT.

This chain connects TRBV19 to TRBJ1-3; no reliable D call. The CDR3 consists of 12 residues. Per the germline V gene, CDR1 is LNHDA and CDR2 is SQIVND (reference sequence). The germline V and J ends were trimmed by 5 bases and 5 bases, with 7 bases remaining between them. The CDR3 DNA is TGTGCCAGTAGTGCCACCAGAAACACCATATATTTT. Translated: CASSATRNTIYF.

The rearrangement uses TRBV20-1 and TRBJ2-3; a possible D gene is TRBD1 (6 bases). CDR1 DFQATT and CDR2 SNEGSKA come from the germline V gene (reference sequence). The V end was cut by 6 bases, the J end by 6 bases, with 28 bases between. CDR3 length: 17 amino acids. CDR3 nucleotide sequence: TGCAGTGCCACCCGAACCCAGCGGACAGACTTTTTTGATACGCAGTATTTT. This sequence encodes CSATRTQRTDFFDTQYF.

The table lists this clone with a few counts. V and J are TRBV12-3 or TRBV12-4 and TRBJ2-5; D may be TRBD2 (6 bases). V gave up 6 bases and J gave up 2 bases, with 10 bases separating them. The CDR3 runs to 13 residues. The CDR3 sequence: CASSTSHQETQYF. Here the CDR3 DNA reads TGTGCCAGCAGCACTAGCCATCAAGAGACCCAGTACTTC.

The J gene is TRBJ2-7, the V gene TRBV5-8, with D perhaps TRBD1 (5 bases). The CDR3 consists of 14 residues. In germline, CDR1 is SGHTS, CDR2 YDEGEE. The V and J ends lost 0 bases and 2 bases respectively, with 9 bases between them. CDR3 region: CASSLGQLTYEQYF. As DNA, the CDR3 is TGTGCCAGCAGCTTGGGACAGCTTACCTACGAGCAGTACTTC.

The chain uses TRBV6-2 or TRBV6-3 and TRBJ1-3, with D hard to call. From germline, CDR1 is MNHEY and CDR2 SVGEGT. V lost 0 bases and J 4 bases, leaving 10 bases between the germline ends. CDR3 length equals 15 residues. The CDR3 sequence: CASSYSRRSGNTIYF. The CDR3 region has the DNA TGTGCCAGCAGTTACTCGAGGAGGTCCGGAAACACCATATATTTT.

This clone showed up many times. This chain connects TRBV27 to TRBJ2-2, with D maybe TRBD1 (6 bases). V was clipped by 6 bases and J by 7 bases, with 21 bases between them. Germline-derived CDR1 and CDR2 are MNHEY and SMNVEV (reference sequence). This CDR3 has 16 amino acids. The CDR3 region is CASSPAGAPAHGELFF. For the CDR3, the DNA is TGTGCCAGCAGCCCTGCAGGGGCCCCGGCTCACGGGGAGCTGTTTTTT.

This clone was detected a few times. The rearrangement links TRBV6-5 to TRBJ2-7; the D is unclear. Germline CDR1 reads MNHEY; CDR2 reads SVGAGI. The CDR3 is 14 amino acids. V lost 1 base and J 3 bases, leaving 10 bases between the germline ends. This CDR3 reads CASSYYGKIYEQYF. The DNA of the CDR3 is TGTGCCAGCAGTTACTACGGCAAGATCTACGAGCAGTACTTC.

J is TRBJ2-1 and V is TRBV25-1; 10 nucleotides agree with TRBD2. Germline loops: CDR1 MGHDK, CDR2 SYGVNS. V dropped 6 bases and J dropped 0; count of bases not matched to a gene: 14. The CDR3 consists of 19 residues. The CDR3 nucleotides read TGTGCCAGCAGCTTCGGGGGCCTAGCGGGAGCCAGCTCCTACAATGAGCAGTTCTTC. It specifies CASSFGGLAGASSYNEQFF. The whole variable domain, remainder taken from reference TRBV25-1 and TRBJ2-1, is EADIYQTPRYLVIGTGKKITLECSQTMGHDKMYWYQQDPGMELHLIHYSYGVNSTEKGDLSSESTVSRIRTEHFPLTLESARPSHTSQYLCASSFGGLAGASSYNEQFFGPGTRLTVL.

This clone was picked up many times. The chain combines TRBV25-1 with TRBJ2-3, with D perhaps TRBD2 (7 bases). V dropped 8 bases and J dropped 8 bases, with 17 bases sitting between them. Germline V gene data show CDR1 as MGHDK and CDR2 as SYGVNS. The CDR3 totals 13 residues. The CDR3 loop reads CASWGGGPSTQYF. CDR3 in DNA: TGTGCCAGCTGGGGGGGCGGACCCAGTACGCAGTATTTT.

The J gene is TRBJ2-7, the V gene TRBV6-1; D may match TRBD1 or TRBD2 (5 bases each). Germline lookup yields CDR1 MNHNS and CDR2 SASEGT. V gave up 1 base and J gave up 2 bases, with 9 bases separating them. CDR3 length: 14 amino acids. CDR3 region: CASSEEPGPYEQYF. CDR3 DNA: TGTGCCAGCAGTGAAGAGCCGGGACCCTACGAGCAGTACTTC.

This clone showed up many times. CDR3 bases: TGTGCCAGCACCCAAGGGGGCGTAAACACCGGGGAGCTGTTTTTT. Translated: CASTQGGVNTGELFF. The J gene is TRBJ2-2, the V gene TRBV7-9; TRBD1 matches 7 bases. The trim removed 7 bases at V and 2 bases at J, leaving 7 bases unmatched. The CDR3 consists of 15 residues. Germline CDR1 SEHNR, CDR2 FQNEAQ (reference sequence).

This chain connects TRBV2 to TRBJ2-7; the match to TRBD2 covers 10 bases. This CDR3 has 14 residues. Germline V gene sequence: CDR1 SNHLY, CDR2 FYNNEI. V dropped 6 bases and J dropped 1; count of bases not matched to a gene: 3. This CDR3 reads CASSLLAGSYEQYF. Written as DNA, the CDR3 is TGTGCCAGCAGCCTACTAGCGGGATCCTACGAGCAGTACTTC.

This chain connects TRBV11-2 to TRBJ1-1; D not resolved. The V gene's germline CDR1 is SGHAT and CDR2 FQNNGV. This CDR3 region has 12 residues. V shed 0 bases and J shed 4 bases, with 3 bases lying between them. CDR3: CASSLDRTEAFF. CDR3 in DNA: TGTGCCAGCAGCTTAGATCGCACTGAAGCTTTCTTT. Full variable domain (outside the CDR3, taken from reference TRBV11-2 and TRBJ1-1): EAGVAQSPRYKIIEKRQSVAFWCNPISGHATLYWYQQILGQGPKLLIQFQNNGVVDDSQLPKDRFSAERLKGVDSTLKIQPAKLEDSAVYLCASSLDRTEAFFGQGTRLTVV.

CDR3 nucleotides: TGTGCCAGCAGCCGCGTAATGGGAGCGGGAGGGACCTATGAGCAGTTCTTC. It encodes CASSRVMGAGGTYEQFF. The rearrangement uses TRBV9 and TRBJ2-1, with 10 nucleotides matching TRBD2. The CDR3 runs to 17 residues. Per the germline V gene, CDR1 is SGDLS and CDR2 is YYNGEE. Unmatched junction bases numbered 15, after V lost 4 bases and J lost 8 bases.

The CDR3 region has the DNA TGCGCCAGCAGCCCCCAGGGTCAAGAGACCCAGTACTTC. This encodes CASSPQGQETQYF. This chain uses TRBV5-1 with TRBJ2-5; D perhaps matches TRBD1 (5 bases). Germline-derived CDR1 and CDR2 are SGHRS and YFSETQ. The CDR3 is 13 residues long. V lost 4 bases and J lost 2, with 9 bases in between.

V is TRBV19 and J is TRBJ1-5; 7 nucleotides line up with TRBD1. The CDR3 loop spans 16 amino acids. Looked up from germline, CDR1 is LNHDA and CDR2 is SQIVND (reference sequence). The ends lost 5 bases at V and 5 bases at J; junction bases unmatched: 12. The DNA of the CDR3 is TGTGCCAGTAGTTACCCCGGGACAGAGGGTCATCAGCCCCAGCATTTT. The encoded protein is CASSYPGTEGHQPQHF.

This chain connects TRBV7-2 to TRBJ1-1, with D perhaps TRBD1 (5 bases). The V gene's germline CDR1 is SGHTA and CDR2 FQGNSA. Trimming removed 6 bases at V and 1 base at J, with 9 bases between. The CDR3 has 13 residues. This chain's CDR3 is CASSPRENTEAFF. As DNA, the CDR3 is TGTGCCAGCAGTCCCAGGGAGAACACTGAAGCTTTCTTT.